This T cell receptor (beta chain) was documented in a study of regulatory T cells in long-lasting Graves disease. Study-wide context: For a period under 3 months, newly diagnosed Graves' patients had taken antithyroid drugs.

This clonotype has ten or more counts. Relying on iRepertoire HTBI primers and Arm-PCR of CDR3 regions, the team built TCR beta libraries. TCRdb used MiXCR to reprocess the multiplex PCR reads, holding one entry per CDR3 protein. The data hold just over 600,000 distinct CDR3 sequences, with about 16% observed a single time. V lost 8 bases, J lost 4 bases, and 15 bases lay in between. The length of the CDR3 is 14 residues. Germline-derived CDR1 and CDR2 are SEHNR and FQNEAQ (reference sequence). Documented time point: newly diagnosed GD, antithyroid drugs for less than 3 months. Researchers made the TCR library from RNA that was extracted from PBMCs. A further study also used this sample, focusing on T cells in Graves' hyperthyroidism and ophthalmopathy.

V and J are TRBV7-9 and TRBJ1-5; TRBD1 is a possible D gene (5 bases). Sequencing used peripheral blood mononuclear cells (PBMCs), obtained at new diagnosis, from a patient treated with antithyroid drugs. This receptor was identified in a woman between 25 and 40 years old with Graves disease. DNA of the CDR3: TGTGCCAGCGGCCTCGACAGCCTTAATCAGCCCCAGCATTTT. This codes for CASGLDSLNQPQHF.